This T cell receptor beta chain derives from a study of Graves' ophthalmopathy and Graves' hyperthyroidism. CDR1 is KGHDR, CDR2 SFDVKD, per germline. Between the trimmed V and J ends, which lost 0 bases and 3 bases, there was a span of 13 bases. CDR3 length equals 16 residues. This clonotype was counted many times. The study amplified TCR beta CDR3 regions using RNA transcripts. The library came from an HTBI-primed first-round RT-PCR and a second-round multiplex PCR. TCRdb re-analysed the multiplex PCR reads in MiXCR, keeping a single row per CDR3 protein. The sample yields more than 300,000 distinct CDR3 sequences, 15% to 17% seen once. Pregnancy or lactation, uncontrolled infections and other autoimmune diseases were grounds for excluding patients.

The gene calls are TRBV24-1 and TRBJ2-5; D call uncertain. This clonotype was sampled from a woman aged 18-29 years with stable Graves' hyperthyroidism. Sequencing was performed on peripheral blood. CDR3 DNA sequence: TGTGCCACCAGTGATTTGTCCGTAACTGGGGAAGAGACCCAGTACTTC. This codes for CATSDLSVTGEETQYF.